These T cell receptor beta chains were read from a single sample in a study of blood T cell repertoires in COVID-19. Measured with immunoSEQ multiplex PCR; TCRdb has only the in-frame clones, and not every one. The sample has some 500,000 clones; 70% to 90% are singletons. Sequenced input: peripheral blood. These receptors were collected from a woman between 45 and 60 years old with COVID-19, enrolled during active disease. CDR3s include the opening cysteine and the closing phenylalanine or tryptophan. A D gene is named only where the DNA matches it firmly. For some rows the clone size is stated as once, few or many, or as a class when expanded; others skip it.

>TRBD1|TRBJ2-3|NA|TRBV11-2
CASSLGQGTDTQYF
TGTGCCAGCAGCCTCGGACAGGGCACAGATACGCAGTATTTT
>TRBD1|TRBJ2-5|NA|TRBV2
CASSARTGGQETQYF
TGTGCCAGCAGTGCTAGGACAGGGGGCCAAGAGACCCAGTACTTC
>NA|TRBJ1-1|NA|TRBV3-1/TRBV3-2
CASSLGQMNTEAFF
TGTGCCAGCAGCCTGGGGCAGATGAACACTGAAGCTTTCTTT
>TRBD1|TRBJ2-7|NA|TRBV25-1
CASSDSTGDASYEQYF
TGTGCCAGCAGTGATTCCACAGGGGATGCCTCCTACGAGCAGTACTTC
>TRBD2|TRBJ2-7|NA|TRBV9
CASSPGGGPNEQYF
TGTGCCAGCAGCCCGGGAGGGGGGCCTAATGAGCAGTACTTC
>NA|TRBJ2-1|NA|TRBV20-1
CSAPGTYEQFF
TGCAGTGCTCCCGGGACTTATGAGCAGTTCTTC
>NA|TRBJ1-1|NA|TRBV2
CASTLGEKTEAFF
TGTGCCAGCACCCTCGGTGAGAAAACTGAAGCTTTCTTT
>NA|TRBJ1-1|NA|TRBV30
CAWSERSVKTFF
TGTGCCTGGAGTGAGCGGTCTGTGAAAACTTTCTTT
>TRBD1|TRBJ2-5|NA|TRBV3-1/TRBV3-2
CASSHRGGRQGWQETQYF
TGTGCCAGCAGCCACCGAGGGGGAAGACAGGGTTGGCAAGAGACCCAGTACTTC
>NA|TRBJ2-1|NA|TRBV5-5
CASSRGLSSYNEQFF
TGTGCCAGCAGCCGCGGACTGAGCTCCTACAATGAGCAGTTCTTC
>NA|TRBJ1-5|NA|TRBV10-3
CAISGRSNQPQHF
TGTGCCATCAGTGGGAGAAGCAATCAGCCCCAGCATTTT
>TRBD2|TRBJ2-1|NA|TRBV4-2
CASSQDEGAGGMYNEQFF
TGTGCCAGCAGCCAAGATGAAGGGGCGGGGGGGATGTACAATGAGCAGTTCTTC
>TRBD1|TRBJ2-5|NA|TRBV5-4
CASSLTGEQETQYF
TGTGCCAGCAGCTTGACAGGGGAACAGGAGACCCAGTACTTC
>NA|TRBJ1-1|NA|TRBV5-1
CASRLQGNTEAFF
TGCGCCAGCAGACTACAGGGGAACACTGAAGCTTTCTTT
>NA|TRBJ1-1|NA|TRBV4-1
CASSPTGNTEAFF
TGCGCCAGCAGTCCCACCGGGAACACTGAAGCTTTCTTT
>NA|TRBJ2-3|NA|TRBV7-9
CASSQRTDTQYF
TGTGCCAGCAGCCAGAGGACAGATACGCAGTATTTT
>TRBD1|TRBJ1-2|NA|TRBV9
CASSVTGTGGHAAYGYTF
TGTGCCAGCAGTGTCACCGGGACAGGGGGCCATGCTGCCTATGGCTACACCTTC
>NA|TRBJ1-6|NA|TRBV2
CASGVGGSAYSPLHF
TGTGCCAGCGGAGTGGGTGGCAGCGCCTATTCACCCCTCCACTTT
>TRBD1|TRBJ1-6|once|TRBV18
CASSPSTGGESPLHF
TGTGCCAGCTCTCCTTCGACAGGGGGCGAATCACCCCTCCACTTT
>TRBD1|TRBJ2-3|NA|TRBV6-4
CASSKSGTGWDTQYF
TGTGCCAGCAGTAAATCCGGGACAGGGTGGGATACGCAGTATTTT
>NA|TRBJ1-1|NA|TRBV4-1
CASSLPGRVQAFF
TGCGCCAGCAGCCTACCTGGCCGGGTCCAAGCTTTCTTT
>NA|TRBJ1-1|NA|TRBV5-6
CASSYSGEEAFF
TGTGCCAGCAGCTACTCCGGGGAAGAAGCTTTCTTT
>TRBD1|TRBJ1-1|NA|TRBV6-6
CASSRPQGETEAFF
TGTGCCAGCAGTAGGCCCCAGGGGGAGACTGAAGCTTTCTTT
>NA|TRBJ2-3|NA|TRBV19
CATTRGTTDTQYF
TGTGCCACCACAAGGGGCACCACAGATACGCAGTATTTT
>NA|TRBJ1-4|NA|TRBV5-1
CASSLAGANNEKLFF
TGCGCCAGCAGCTTGGCAGGGGCTAATAATGAAAAACTGTTTTTT
>NA|TRBJ1-2|many|TRBV30
CAWSVEANYGYTF
TGTGCCTGGAGTGTAGAGGCTAACTATGGCTACACCTTC
>NA|TRBJ1-1|NA|TRBV15
CATSRLEGTEAFF
TGTGCCACCAGCAGGCTCGAGGGCACTGAAGCTTTCTTT
>NA|TRBJ1-1|NA|TRBV24-1
CATSVGANTEAFF
TGTGCCACCTCCGTCGGTGCGAACACTGAAGCTTTCTTT
>NA|TRBJ2-2|NA|TRBV7-9
CASSLGGQNTGELFF
TGTGCCAGCAGCTTAGGGGGACAGAACACCGGGGAGCTGTTTTTT
>NA|TRBJ2-5|NA|TRBV27
CASRHGLETQYF
TGTGCCAGCAGACACGGACTAGAGACCCAGTACTTC
>TRBD1|TRBJ1-1|NA|TRBV2
CASRQGGAEAFF
TGTGCCAGCCGACAGGGCGGCGCTGAAGCTTTCTTT
>NA|TRBJ2-2|NA|TRBV24-1
CATSDLGGQNTGELFF
TGTGCCACCAGTGATTTGGGTGGACAGAACACCGGGGAGCTGTTTTTT
>TRBD1|TRBJ1-6|NA|TRBV20-1
CSASRDRGYNSPLHF
TGCAGTGCTAGTCGGGACAGGGGGTATAATTCACCCCTCCACTTT
>TRBD1|TRBJ1-5|NA|TRBV6-5
CASSRQGGQPQHF
TGTGCCAGCAGTCGACAGGGGGGTCAGCCCCAGCATTTT
>TRBD2|TRBJ2-7|NA|TRBV3-1/TRBV3-2
CASSQDYGTNYEQYF
TGTGCCAGCAGCCAAGATTATGGGACTAACTACGAGCAGTACTTC
>NA|TRBJ1-5|NA|TRBV28
CASSLQGANQPQHF
TGTGCCAGCAGTCTACAAGGGGCCAATCAGCCCCAGCATTTT
>TRBD2|TRBJ2-3|NA|TRBV6-5
CASLSGGITDTQYF
TGTGCCAGCTTGAGCGGGGGGATAACAGATACGCAGTATTTT
>TRBD2|TRBJ2-7|NA|TRBV25-1
CASSEGLAGNYEQYF
TGTGCCAGCAGTGAAGGTCTAGCGGGTAACTACGAGCAGTACTTC
>NA|TRBJ2-5|NA|TRBV27
CASRDYSGTQYF
TGTGCCAGCAGAGACTATTCGGGGACCCAGTACTTC
>TRBD1|TRBJ1-1|NA|TRBV9
CASSVDPPGQGMNTEAFF
TGTGCCAGCAGCGTAGACCCCCCGGGACAGGGTATGAACACTGAAGCTTTCTTT
>NA|TRBJ2-7|NA|TRBV12-3/TRBV12-4
CASSPAWGDEQYF
TGTGCCAGCTCCCCGGCCTGGGGCGACGAGCAGTACTTC
>TRBD2|TRBJ2-7|NA|TRBV10-2
CASSERAGTSGEYF
TGCGCCAGCAGTGAGAGAGCCGGGACTAGCGGGGAGTACTTC
>TRBD1|TRBJ2-7|NA|TRBV5-1
CASSLQGAEQYF
TGCGCCAGCAGCTTACAGGGGGCCGAGCAGTACTTC
>TRBD1|TRBJ2-2|NA|TRBV7-6
CASSLGSQGALTGELFF
TGTGCCAGCAGCCTAGGGTCGCAGGGGGCGCTTACCGGGGAGCTGTTTTTT
>NA|TRBJ1-3|NA|TRBV9
CASSVRGSGNTIYF
TGTGCCAGCAGCGTCAGGGGCTCTGGAAACACCATATATTTT
>NA|TRBJ1-2|NA|TRBV5-1
CASSSRGDRGYTF
TGCGCCAGCAGCTCCAGGGGCGATAGGGGCTACACCTTC
>NA|TRBJ1-3|NA|TRBV10-2
CASSDPGAGNTIYF
TGCGCCAGCAGTGATCCAGGGGCTGGAAACACCATATATTTT
>NA|TRBJ1-2|NA|TRBV6-5
CASSYLDRNKEGYTF
TGTGCCAGCAGTTACCTCGACAGGAATAAGGAGGGCTACACCTTC
>NA|TRBJ1-2|once|TRBV27
CASSLYQGMNGYTF
TGTGCCAGCAGTTTGTATCAGGGGATGAATGGCTACACCTTC
>NA|TRBJ1-1|NA|TRBV29-1
CSVQGSYLNTEAFF
TGCAGCGTACAGGGTTCTTACTTGAACACTGAAGCTTTCTTT
>NA|TRBJ1-5|few|TRBV28
CASRSFGPQHF
TGTGCCAGCAGGTCCTTCGGGCCCCAGCATTTT
>NA|TRBJ1-2|NA|TRBV28
CASSLVSQMGLYGYTF
TGTGCCAGCAGTTTGGTGTCGCAGATGGGCCTCTATGGCTACACCTTC
>NA|TRBJ1-1|NA|TRBV9
CASSPPVTGTEAFF
TGTGCCAGCAGCCCTCCAGTAACAGGAACTGAAGCTTTCTTT
>TRBD1|TRBJ1-1|NA|TRBV5-1
CASSSGGQVNTEAFF
TGCGCCAGCAGCTCGGGCGGACAGGTGAACACTGAAGCTTTCTTT
>NA|TRBJ1-2|NA|TRBV5-6
CASSLELIRPNYGYTF
TGTGCCAGCAGCTTGGAGTTAATCAGGCCTAACTATGGCTACACCTTC